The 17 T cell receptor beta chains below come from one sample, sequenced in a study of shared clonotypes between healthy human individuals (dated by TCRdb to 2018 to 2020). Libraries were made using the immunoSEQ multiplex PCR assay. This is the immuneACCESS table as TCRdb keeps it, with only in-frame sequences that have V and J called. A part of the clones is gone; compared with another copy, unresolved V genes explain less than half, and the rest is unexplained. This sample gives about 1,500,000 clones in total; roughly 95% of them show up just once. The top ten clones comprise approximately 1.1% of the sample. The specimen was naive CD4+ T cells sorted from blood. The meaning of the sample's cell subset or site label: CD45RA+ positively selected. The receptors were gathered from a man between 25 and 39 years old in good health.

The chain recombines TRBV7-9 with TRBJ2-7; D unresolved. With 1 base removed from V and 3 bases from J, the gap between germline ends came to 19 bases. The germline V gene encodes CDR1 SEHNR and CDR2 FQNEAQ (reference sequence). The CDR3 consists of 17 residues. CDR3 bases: TGTGCCAGCAGCTTAGTCCCGGCGAGGTTGAGGAGCTACGAGCAGTACTTC. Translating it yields CASSLVPARLRSYEQYF.

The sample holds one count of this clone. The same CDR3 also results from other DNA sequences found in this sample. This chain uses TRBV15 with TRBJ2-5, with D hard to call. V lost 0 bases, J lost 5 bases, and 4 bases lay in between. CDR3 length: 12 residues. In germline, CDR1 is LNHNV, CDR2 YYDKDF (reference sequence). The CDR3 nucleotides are TGTGCCACCAGCAGAGATGTGGAGACCCAGTACTTC. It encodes CATSRDVETQYF. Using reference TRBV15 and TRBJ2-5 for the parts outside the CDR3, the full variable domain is DAMVIQNPRYQVTQFGKPVTLSCSQTLNHNVMYWYQQKSSQAPKLLFHYYDKDFNNEADTPDNFQSRRPNTSFCFLDIRSPGLGDTAMYLCATSRDVETQYFGPGTRLLVL.

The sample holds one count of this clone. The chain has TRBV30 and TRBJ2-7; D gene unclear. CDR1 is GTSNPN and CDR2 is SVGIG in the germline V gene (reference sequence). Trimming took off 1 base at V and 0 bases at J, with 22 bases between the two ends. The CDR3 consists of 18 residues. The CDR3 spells CAWSAPKFGSQFSYEQYF. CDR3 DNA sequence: TGTGCCTGGAGTGCACCGAAGTTCGGCAGCCAATTCTCCTACGAGCAGTACTTC.

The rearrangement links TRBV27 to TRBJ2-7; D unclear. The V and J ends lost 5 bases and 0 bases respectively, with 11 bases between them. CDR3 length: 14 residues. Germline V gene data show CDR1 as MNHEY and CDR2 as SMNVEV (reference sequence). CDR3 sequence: CASSTSHSSYEQYF. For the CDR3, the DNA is TGTGCCAGCAGTACAAGCCATAGCTCCTACGAGCAGTACTTC.

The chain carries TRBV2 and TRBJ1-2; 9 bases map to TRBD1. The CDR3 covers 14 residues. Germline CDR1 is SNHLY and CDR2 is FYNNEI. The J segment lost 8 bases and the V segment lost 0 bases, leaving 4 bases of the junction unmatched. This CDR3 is CASSEAGDRDGYTF. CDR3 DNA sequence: TGTGCCAGCAGTGAAGCGGGGGACAGGGACGGCTACACCTTC.

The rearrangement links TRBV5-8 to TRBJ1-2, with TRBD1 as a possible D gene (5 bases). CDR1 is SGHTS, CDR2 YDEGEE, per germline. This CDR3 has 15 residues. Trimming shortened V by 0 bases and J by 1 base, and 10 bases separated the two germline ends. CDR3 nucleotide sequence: TGTGCCAGCAGCTTGGAAGGGGCTGGTAACTATGGCTACACCTTC. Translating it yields CASSLEGAGNYGYTF.

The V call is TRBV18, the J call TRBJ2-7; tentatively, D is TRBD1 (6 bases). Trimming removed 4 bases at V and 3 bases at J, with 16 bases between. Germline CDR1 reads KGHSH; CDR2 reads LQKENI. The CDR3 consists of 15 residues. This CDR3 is CASSRTGTTGYEQYF. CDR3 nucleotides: TGTGCCAGCTCACGCACCGGGACAACGGGCTACGAGCAGTACTTC.

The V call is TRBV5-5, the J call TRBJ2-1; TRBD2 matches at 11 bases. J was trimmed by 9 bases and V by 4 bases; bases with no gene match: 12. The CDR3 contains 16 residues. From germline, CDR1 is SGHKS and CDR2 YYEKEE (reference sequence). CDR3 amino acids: CASSLGLAGGMGEQFF. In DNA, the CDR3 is TGTGCCAGCAGCCTGGGGCTAGCGGGAGGCATGGGTGAGCAGTTCTTC.

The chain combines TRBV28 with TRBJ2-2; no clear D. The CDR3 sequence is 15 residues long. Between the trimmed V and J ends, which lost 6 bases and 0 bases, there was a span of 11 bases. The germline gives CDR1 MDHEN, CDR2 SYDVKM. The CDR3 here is CASRSPTPNTGELFF. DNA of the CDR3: TGTGCCAGCAGATCCCCGACACCGAACACCGGGGAGCTGTTTTTT.

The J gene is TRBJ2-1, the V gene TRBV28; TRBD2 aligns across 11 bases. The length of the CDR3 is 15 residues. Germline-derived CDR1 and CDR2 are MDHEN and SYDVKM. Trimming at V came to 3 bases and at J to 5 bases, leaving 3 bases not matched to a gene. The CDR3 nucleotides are TGTGCCAGCAGTTTTCTAGCGGGAGGCCACAATGAGCAGTTCTTC. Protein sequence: CASSFLAGGHNEQFF.

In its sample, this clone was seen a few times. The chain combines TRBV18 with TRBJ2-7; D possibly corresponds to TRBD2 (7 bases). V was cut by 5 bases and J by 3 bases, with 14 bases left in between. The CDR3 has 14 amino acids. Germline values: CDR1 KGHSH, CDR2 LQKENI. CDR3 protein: CASSTRGPNYEQYF. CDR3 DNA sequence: TGTGCCAGCTCAACGCGGGGGCCCAACTACGAGCAGTACTTC.

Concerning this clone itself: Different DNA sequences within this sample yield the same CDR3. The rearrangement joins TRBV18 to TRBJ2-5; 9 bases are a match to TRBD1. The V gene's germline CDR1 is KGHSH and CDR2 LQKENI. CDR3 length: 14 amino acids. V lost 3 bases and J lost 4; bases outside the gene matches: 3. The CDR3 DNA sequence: TGTGCCAGCTCACCGGGACAGGGTAGAGAGACCCAGTACTTC. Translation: CASSPGQGRETQYF.

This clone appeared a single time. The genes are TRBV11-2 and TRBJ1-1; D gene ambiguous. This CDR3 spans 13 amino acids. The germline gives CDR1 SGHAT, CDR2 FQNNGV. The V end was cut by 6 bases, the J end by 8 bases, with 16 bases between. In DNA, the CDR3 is TGTGCCAGCAGTTCATTGCGGACGCTCGAAGCTTTCTTT. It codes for CASSSLRTLEAFF.

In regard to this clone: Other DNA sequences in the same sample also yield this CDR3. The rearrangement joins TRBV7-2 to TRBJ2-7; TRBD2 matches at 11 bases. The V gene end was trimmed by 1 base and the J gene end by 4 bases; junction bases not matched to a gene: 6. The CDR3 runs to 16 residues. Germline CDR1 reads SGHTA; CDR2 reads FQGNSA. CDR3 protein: CASSLVGTSGSYEQYF. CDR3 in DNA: TGTGCCAGCAGCTTAGTTGGTACTAGCGGGAGTTACGAGCAGTACTTC.

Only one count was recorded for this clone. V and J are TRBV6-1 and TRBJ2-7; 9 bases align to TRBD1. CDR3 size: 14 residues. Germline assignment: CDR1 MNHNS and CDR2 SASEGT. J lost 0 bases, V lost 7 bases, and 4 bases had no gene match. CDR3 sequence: CASNWDRASYEQYF. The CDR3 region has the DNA TGTGCCAGCAACTGGGACAGGGCCTCCTACGAGCAGTACTTC.

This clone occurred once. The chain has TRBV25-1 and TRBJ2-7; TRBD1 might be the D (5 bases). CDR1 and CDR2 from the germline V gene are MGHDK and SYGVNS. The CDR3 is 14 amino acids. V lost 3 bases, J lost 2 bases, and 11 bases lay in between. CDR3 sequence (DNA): TGTGCCAGCAGTGAGCAGGGATTTACCTACGAGCAGTACTTC. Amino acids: CASSEQGFTYEQYF.

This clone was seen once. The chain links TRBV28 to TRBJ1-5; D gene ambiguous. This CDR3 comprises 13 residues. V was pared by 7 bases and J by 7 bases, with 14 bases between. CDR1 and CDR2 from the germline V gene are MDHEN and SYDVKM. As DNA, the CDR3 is TGTGCCAGCATCCCCTCGGGGAGGCAGCCCCAGCATTTT. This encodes CASIPSGRQPQHF.